Below are 27 T cell receptor beta chains sequenced from a single sample in a study of T-cell memory formation after mild COVID-19. TCRdb re-analysed the 5' RACE reads in MiXCR, keeping a single row per CDR3 protein. The sample lists hundreds of thousands of distinct CDR3 sequences; 15% to 20% were seen once. Sequenced input: PBMCs or a T cell subset sorted from them (not recorded which). These receptors were obtained from a man younger than 30 who had mild COVID-19 (a few samples of this study predate the infection). Cell type and time point are not known.

This clonotype was picked up a small number of times. The rearrangement joins TRBV7-2 to TRBJ2-7; 9 bases are shared with TRBD2. Germline values: CDR1 SGHTA, CDR2 FQGNSA. The ends lost 4 bases at V and 2 bases at J; junction bases unmatched: 6. CDR3 length: 15 amino acids. Written as DNA, the CDR3 is TGTGCCAGCAGCTCGGTAGCGGGGGACGCCTACGAGCAGTACTTC. Translating gives CASSSVAGDAYEQYF.

The chain combines TRBV18 with TRBJ2-7; a possible D gene is TRBD1 (6 bases). Germline CDR1 is KGHSH and CDR2 is LQKENI. The CDR3 sequence is 13 residues long. The V end was cut by 4 bases, the J end by 2 bases, with 9 bases between. The CDR3 DNA reads TGTGCCAGCTCACGGGACAAAACCTACGAGCAGTACTTC. Residues: CASSRDKTYEQYF. The full variable domain, its missing parts supplied by reference TRBV18 and TRBJ2-7, is NAGVMQNPRHLVRRRGQEARLRCSPMKGHSHVYWYRQLPEEGLKFMVYLQKENIIDESGMPKERFSAEFPKEGPSILRIQQVVRGDSAAYFCASSRDKTYEQYFGPGTRLTVT.

The chain uses TRBV11-2 and TRBJ2-5; D gene ambiguous. V gave up 2 bases and J gave up 3 bases, with 10 bases separating them. The CDR3 covers 14 residues. Germline V gives CDR1 SGHAT, CDR2 FQNNGV. The CDR3 protein is CASSLQQSKETQYF. Written as DNA, the CDR3 is TGTGCCAGCAGCTTACAACAGTCAAAAGAGACCCAGTACTTC.

This clonotype turned up a few times. The V gene is TRBV6-1, the J gene TRBJ1-5; no definite D call. V lost 4 bases and J lost 0, with 10 bases in between. The CDR3 is 15 residues long. Germline V gene lookup returns CDR1 MNHNS and CDR2 SASEGT. The CDR3 nucleotides are TGTGCCAGCAGTGCTTCGGCCTATAGCAATCAGCCCCAGCATTTT. Protein product: CASSASAYSNQPQHF.

This chain connects TRBV19 to TRBJ2-7; D unclear. The ends were cut back, 3 bases at V and 1 base at J, with 13 bases in the middle. The germline CDR1 and CDR2 sequences are LNHDA and SQIVND (reference sequence). The CDR3 runs 15 residues. CDR3: CASSMHSDGSYEQYF. DNA of the CDR3: TGTGCCAGTAGTATGCACAGCGACGGGTCCTACGAGCAGTACTTC.

This clonotype appeared many times. This chain uses TRBV29-1 with TRBJ2-1; 11 bases align to TRBD2. With 7 bases clipped from V and 8 bases from J, the junction kept 10 bases outside the gene matches. The CDR3 covers 14 residues. The germline gives CDR1 SQVTM, CDR2 ANQGSEA. The CDR3 DNA follows: TGCAGCGCCTCAGGGACTAGCGGAACGTATGAGCAGTTCTTC. Protein product: CSASGTSGTYEQFF.

This clonotype occurred a few times. This sequence may be a read error, since a much larger clone differs from it by one base. The gene calls are TRBV7-9 and TRBJ2-3; D possibly corresponds to TRBD2 (5 bases). CDR1 and CDR2 (germline): SEHNR, FQNEAQ (reference sequence). The CDR3 spans 14 residues. CDR3 DNA: TGTTCCAGCAGCTTACCGCGGGTAACAGATACGCAGTATTTT. This translates into CSSSLPRVTDTQYF.

This clonotype occurred a few times. This chain links TRBV4-1 with TRBJ2-5; either TRBD1 or TRBD2 may supply D (5 bases each). Trimming left V 3 bases short and J 4 bases short, with 9 bases between. The CDR3 runs 13 residues. The germline CDR1 and CDR2 sequences are MGHRA and YSYEKL. The CDR3 spells CASSHIGGETQYF. The CDR3 region has the DNA TGCGCCAGCAGCCACATTGGGGGAGAGACCCAGTACTTC.

This clonotype was seen ten or more times. V is TRBV6-5 and J is TRBJ2-2; no clear D. The CDR3 totals 12 residues. CDR1 is MNHEY, CDR2 SVGAGI, per germline. Trimming removed 4 bases from V and 6 bases from J, with 6 bases in between. The CDR3 DNA sequence: TGTGCCAGCAGTTTGGTCCCCGGGGAGCTGTTTTTT. Translating gives CASSLVPGELFF.

The chain recombines TRBV7-2 with TRBJ2-3; D perhaps matches TRBD2 (5 bases). Trimming cost V 5 bases and J 1 base, with 16 bases left between them. The CDR3 consists of 16 residues. CDR1 is SGHTA and CDR2 is FQGNSA in the germline V gene. CDR3 in amino acids: CASSPSLSGGTDTQYF. Written as DNA, the CDR3 is TGTGCCAGCAGCCCGTCCTTGAGCGGTGGCACAGATACGCAGTATTTT.

This chain uses TRBV6-5 with TRBJ1-2; 9 bases are shared with TRBD1. The V gene's germline CDR1 is MNHEY and CDR2 SVGAGI. V lost 0 bases, J lost 8 bases, and 4 bases stayed unmatched. The CDR3 spans 14 residues. DNA for the CDR3: TGTGCCAGCAGTTACTCGGGACAGGGTCTGGGCTACACCTTC. Translation gives CASSYSGQGLGYTF.

In its sample, this clonotype was seen a few times. The chain's CDR3 is CAGSGTGSPLGANVLTF. CDR3 nucleotide sequence: TGTGCCGGGTCCGGGACAGGCTCCCCTCTGGGGGCCAACGTCCTGACTTTC. The rearrangement uses TRBV28 and TRBJ2-6, with 8 bases lining up with TRBD1. CDR1 is MDHEN, CDR2 SYDVKM, per germline. V shed 11 bases and J 4 bases; nucleotides not matched to a gene: 16. The CDR3 is 17 amino acids.

The chain couples TRBV20-1 to TRBJ1-5, with a tentative D call TRBD1 (5 bases). Germline loops: CDR1 DFQATT, CDR2 SNEGSKA (reference sequence). This CDR3 spans 12 amino acids. Trimming removed 4 bases at V and 4 bases at J, with 8 bases between. The CDR3 DNA follows: TGCAGTGCTACCCAGGGAAATCAGCCCCAGCATTTT. As protein: CSATQGNQPQHF.

This clonotype was counted a few times. The gene calls are TRBV12-3 or TRBV12-4 and TRBJ2-1, with TRBD2 identical over 12 bases. With V trimmed by 6 bases and J by 7 bases, 7 bases remained unmatched. The CDR3 loop spans 15 amino acids. The CDR3 region is CASRPSGGAGNEQFF. CDR3 in DNA: TGTGCCAGCAGGCCTAGCGGGGGGGCCGGGAATGAGCAGTTCTTC.

This clonotype was detected many times. V and J are TRBV5-1 and TRBJ1-6; D not certain. V lost 0 bases to trimming and J lost 9 bases, with 10 bases between them. Germline CDR1 reads SGHRS; CDR2 reads YFSETQ. The CDR3 has 14 amino acids. DNA of the CDR3: TGCGCCAGCAGCTTGGATTCCTCCGGTTCACCCCTCCACTTT. This sequence encodes CASSLDSSGSPLHF.

This sequence joins TRBV10-3 and TRBJ1-1, with D maybe TRBD1 (6 bases). This CDR3 spans 16 amino acids. The germline V and J ends were trimmed by 0 bases and 2 bases, with 13 bases remaining between them. Germline CDR1 is ENHRY and CDR2 is SYGVKD. CDR3 nucleotide sequence: TGTGCCATCAGTGAGTCGACTCAGGGGACTAACACTGAAGCTTTCTTT. Translation: CAISESTQGTNTEAFF.

The sample holds many counts of this clonotype. The V gene is TRBV9, the J gene TRBJ1-3; D is possibly TRBD1 (6 bases). The V gene lost 4 bases and the J gene lost 2 bases, with 10 bases spanning the gap. CDR1 SGDLS and CDR2 YYNGEE come from the germline V gene. This CDR3 comprises 14 residues. CDR3 bases: TGTGCCAGCAGCCAACAGGGTACTGGAAACACCATATATTTT. Protein sequence: CASSQQGTGNTIYF.

In this sample, this clonotype turned up a few times. This chain connects TRBV6-5 to TRBJ2-1, with D possibly TRBD1 on 5 matching bases. The CDR3 has 15 amino acids. Germline-derived CDR1 and CDR2 are MNHEY and SVGAGI. Trimming stripped 4 bases from V and 2 bases from J, with 12 bases between. The CDR3 protein is CASSLTVSTYNEQFF. The CDR3 DNA is TGTGCCAGCAGTTTGACAGTTTCTACCTACAATGAGCAGTTCTTC.

Notes on this clonotype: No conserved phenylalanine or tryptophan ends this CDR3, so it is likely a read error. The DNA is left out, because the CDR3 cannot be placed on it with certainty; the CDR3 is given as TCRdb lists it. V is TRBV7-8 and J is TRBJ1-1. Germline assignment: CDR1 SGHVS and CDR2 FQNEAQ. Both ends counted, the CDR3 spans 12 residues. CDR3 region: CASSLAGGGPVL.

This clonotype was counted many times. V and J are TRBV6-5 and TRBJ2-2, with D hard to call. V was trimmed by 1 base and J by 3 bases, leaving 3 bases between them. The germline gives CDR1 MNHEY, CDR2 SVGAGI. The CDR3 spans 13 residues. CDR3 residues: CASSYWDTGELFF. CDR3 nucleotides: TGTGCCAGCAGTTACTGGGACACCGGGGAGCTGTTTTTT.

This clonotype turned up a few times. This chain connects TRBV5-1 to TRBJ2-3, with D possibly matching TRBD1 (6 bases). Trimming pared 0 bases from V and 0 bases from J, leaving 14 bases between. Germline CDR1 SGHRS, CDR2 YFSETQ. The length of the CDR3 is 17 residues. The CDR3 region is CASSLALGGPSTDTQYF. CDR3 bases: TGCGCCAGCAGCTTGGCCCTAGGGGGACCTAGCACAGATACGCAGTATTTT.

This clonotype was counted between two and nine times. This chain connects TRBV7-3 to TRBJ2-1; D perhaps matches TRBD2 (5 bases). The CDR3 contains 14 residues. V gave up 5 bases and J gave up 6 bases, with 14 bases separating them. Germline CDR1 SGHTA, CDR2 FQGTGA. CDR3 coding DNA: TGTGCCAGCAGCACCGGTAGGGCGGGCAATGAGCAGTTCTTC. It encodes CASSTGRAGNEQFF.

The sample holds many counts of this clonotype. The rearrangement links TRBV6-5 to TRBJ2-1; weak D call: TRBD1 (6 bases). V was cut by 6 bases and J by 4 bases, with 10 bases left in between. The V gene's germline CDR1 is MNHEY and CDR2 SVGAGI. This CDR3 is built from 13 residues. CDR3 in DNA: TGTGCCAGCAGGCACGGACAGTACAATGAGCAGTTCTTC. Translating it yields CASRHGQYNEQFF.

This clonotype has more than one count but fewer than ten. This sequence joins TRBV29-1 and TRBJ1-1; no firm D call. V gave up 1 base and J gave up 0 bases, with 6 bases separating them. The CDR3 covers 13 residues. Germline V CDR1 and CDR2: SQVTM, ANQGSEA. The CDR3 DNA is TGCAGCGTTGAAGGCTCCATGAACACTGAAGCTTTCTTT. This gives the protein CSVEGSMNTEAFF.

J is TRBJ2-5 and V is TRBV7-3; TRBD2 might be the D (6 bases). V lost 5 bases and J 4 bases, leaving 20 bases between the germline ends. There are 16 residues in the CDR3. Germline CDR1 is SGHTA and CDR2 is FQGTGA. The CDR3 nucleotides read TGTGCCAGCAGCCCTCGGGGGAGGAGGACGGTAGAGACCCAGTACTTC. Encoded protein: CASSPRGRRTVETQYF.

The chain uses TRBV10-3 and TRBJ1-1, with D uncertain. The V end was cut by 3 bases, the J end by 7 bases, with 15 bases between. Germline V gene lookup returns CDR1 ENHRY and CDR2 SYGVKD. This CDR3 has 14 amino acids. CDR3 residues: CAISDTTQTYEAFF. The CDR3 nucleotides read TGTGCCATCAGTGACACGACCCAAACCTATGAAGCTTTCTTT.

The chain employs TRBV9 and TRBJ2-3, with 7 bases fitting TRBD1. The CDR3 sequence is 14 residues long. Germline V gives CDR1 SGDLS, CDR2 YYNGEE. The J segment lost 9 bases and the V segment lost 0 bases, leaving 7 bases of the junction unmatched. This CDR3 reads CASSVGGQYATQYF. The DNA of the CDR3 is TGTGCCAGCAGCGTAGGGGGACAGTACGCCACGCAGTATTTT.